This T cell receptor beta chain was sequenced in a study of PD-1 blockade in classical Hodgkin lymphoma. Relapse after autologous stem cell transplantation occurred in every patient, and brentuximab vedotin exposure varied. The study, taken as a whole, reports: Nivolumab starters within 1 year of ASCT were excluded.

The table came from immunoSEQ multiplex PCR; TCRdb's copy has only in-frame clones and leaves some out. Of about 93,000 clones in the sample, approximately 80% were seen once. Regarding this clone: What it binds is not known.

The clonotype originates from a human donor with classical Hodgkin lymphoma. The sample consisted of peripheral blood mononuclear cells (PBMCs), taken before the second cycle of nivolumab.

CDR3 amino acids: CATSPGGRVVHNEQFF. CDR3 DNA: TGTGCCACCAGCCCAGGAGGACGGGTTGTGCACAATGAGCAGTTCTTC. The chain combines TRBV15 with TRBJ2-1; a weak D match, TRBD2 (5 bases). Trimming left V 5 bases short and J 5 bases short, with 19 bases between. From germline, CDR1 is LNHNV and CDR2 YYDKDF (reference sequence). The CDR3 loop spans 16 amino acids.